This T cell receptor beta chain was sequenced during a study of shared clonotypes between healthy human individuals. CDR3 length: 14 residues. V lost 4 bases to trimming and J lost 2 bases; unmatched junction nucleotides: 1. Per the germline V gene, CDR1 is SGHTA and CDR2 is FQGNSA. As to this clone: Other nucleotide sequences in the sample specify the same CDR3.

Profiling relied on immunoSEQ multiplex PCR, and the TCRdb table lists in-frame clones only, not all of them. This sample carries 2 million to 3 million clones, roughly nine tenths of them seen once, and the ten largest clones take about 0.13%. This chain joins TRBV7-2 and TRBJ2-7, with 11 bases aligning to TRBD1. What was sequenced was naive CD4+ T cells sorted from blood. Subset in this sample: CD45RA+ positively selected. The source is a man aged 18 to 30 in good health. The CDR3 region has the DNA TGTGCCAGCAGCTGGGACAGGGGGGCCTACGAGCAGTACTTC. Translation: CASSWDRGAYEQYF. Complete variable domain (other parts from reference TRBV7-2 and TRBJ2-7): GAGVSQSPSNKVTEKGKDVELRCDPISGHTALYWYRQSLGQGLEFLIYFQGNSAPDKSGLPSDRFSAERTGGSVSTLTIQRTQQEDSAVYLCASSWDRGAYEQYFGPGTRLTVT.